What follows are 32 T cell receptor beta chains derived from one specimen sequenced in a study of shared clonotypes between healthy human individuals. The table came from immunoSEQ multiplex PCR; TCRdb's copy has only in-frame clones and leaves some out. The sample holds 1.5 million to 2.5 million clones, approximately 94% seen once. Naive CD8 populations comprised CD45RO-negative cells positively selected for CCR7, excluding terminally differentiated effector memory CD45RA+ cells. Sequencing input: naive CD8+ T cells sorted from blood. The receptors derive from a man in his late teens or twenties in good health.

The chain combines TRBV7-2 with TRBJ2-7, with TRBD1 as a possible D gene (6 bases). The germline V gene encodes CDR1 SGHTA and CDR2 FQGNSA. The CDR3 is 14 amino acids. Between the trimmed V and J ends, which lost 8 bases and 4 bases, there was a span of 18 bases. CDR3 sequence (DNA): TGTGCCAGCGGGTATCTGGGCAGGGGATACGAGCAGTACTTC. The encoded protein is CASGYLGRGYEQYF.

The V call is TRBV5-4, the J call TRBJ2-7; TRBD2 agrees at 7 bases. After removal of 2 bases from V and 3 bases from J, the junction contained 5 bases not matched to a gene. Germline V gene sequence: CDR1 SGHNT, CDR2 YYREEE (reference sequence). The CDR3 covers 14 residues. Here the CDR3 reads CASSLLTGGYEQYF. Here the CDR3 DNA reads TGTGCCAGCAGCTTATTGACGGGGGGCTACGAGCAGTACTTC.

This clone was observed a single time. The CDR3 sequence: CASSSPDREENGYTF. DNA for the CDR3: TGTGCCAGCAGTTCTCCTGACAGGGAGGAGAATGGCTACACCTTC. The chain is built from TRBV28 and TRBJ1-2; 7 nucleotides match TRBD1. Germline loops: CDR1 MDHEN, CDR2 SYDVKM. V lost 4 bases, J lost 6 bases, and 11 bases stayed unmatched. This CDR3 spans 15 amino acids.

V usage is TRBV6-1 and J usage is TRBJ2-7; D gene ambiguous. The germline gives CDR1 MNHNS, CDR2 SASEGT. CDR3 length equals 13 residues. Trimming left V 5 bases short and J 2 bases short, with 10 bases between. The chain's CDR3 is CASSLDPPYEQYF. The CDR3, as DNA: TGTGCCAGCAGTCTAGATCCCCCCTACGAGCAGTACTTC.

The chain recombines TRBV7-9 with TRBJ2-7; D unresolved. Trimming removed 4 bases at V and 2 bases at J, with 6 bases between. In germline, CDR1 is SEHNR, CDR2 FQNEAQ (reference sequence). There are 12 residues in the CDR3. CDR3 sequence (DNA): TGTGCCAGCAGCTCCTCCCCCTACGAGCAGTACTTC. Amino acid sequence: CASSSSPYEQYF.

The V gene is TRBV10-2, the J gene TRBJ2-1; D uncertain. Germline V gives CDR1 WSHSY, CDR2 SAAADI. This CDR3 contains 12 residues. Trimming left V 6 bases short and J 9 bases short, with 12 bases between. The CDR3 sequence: CASRLSGPEQFF. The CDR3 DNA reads TGCGCCAGCAGGCTTAGTGGCCCTGAGCAGTTCTTC.

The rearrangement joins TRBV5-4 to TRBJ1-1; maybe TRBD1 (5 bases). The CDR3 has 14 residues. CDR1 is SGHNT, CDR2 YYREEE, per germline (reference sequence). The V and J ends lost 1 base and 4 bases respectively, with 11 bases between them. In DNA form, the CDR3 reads TGTGCCAGCAGCTTGTGGGGCGGAGGCACTGAAGCTTTCTTT. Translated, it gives CASSLWGGGTEAFF.

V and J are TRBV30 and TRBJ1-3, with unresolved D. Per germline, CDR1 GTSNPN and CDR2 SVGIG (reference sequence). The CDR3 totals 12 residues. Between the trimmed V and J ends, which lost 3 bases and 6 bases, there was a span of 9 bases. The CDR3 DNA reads TGTGCCTGGAGGAGATCGGAAAACACCATATATTTT. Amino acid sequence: CAWRRSENTIYF.

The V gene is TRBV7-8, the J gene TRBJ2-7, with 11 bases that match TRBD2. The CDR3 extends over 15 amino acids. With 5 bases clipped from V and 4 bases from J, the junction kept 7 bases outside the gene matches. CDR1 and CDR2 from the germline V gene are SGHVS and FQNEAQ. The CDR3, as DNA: TGTGCCAGCAGCGTAAGGACTAGCGGGCCGTACGAGCAGTACTTC. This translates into CASSVRTSGPYEQYF.

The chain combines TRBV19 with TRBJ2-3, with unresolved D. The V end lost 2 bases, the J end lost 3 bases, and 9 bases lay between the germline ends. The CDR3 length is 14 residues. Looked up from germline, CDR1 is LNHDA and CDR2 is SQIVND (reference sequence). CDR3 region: CASSISILTDTQYF. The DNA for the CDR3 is TGTGCCAGTAGTATAAGCATTTTGACAGATACGCAGTATTTT.

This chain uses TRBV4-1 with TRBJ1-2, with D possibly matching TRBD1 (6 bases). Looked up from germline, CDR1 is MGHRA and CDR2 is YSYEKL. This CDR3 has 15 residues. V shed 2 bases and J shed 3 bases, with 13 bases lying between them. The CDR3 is CASSQTQGSHYGYTF. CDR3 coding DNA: TGCGCCAGCAGCCAAACACAGGGATCGCACTATGGCTACACCTTC.

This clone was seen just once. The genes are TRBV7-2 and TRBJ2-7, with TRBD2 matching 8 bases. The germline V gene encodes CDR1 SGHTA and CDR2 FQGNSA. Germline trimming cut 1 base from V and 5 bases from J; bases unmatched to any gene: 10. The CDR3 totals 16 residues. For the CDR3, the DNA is TGTGCCAGCAGCTTAGGGGTTCGGGAGGGGTTTGACGAGCAGTACTTC. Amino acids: CASSLGVREGFDEQYF. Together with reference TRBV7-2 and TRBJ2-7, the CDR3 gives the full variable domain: GAGVSQSPSNKVTEKGKDVELRCDPISGHTALYWYRQSLGQGLEFLIYFQGNSAPDKSGLPSDRFSAERTGGSVSTLTIQRTQQEDSAVYLCASSLGVREGFDEQYFGPGTRLTVT.

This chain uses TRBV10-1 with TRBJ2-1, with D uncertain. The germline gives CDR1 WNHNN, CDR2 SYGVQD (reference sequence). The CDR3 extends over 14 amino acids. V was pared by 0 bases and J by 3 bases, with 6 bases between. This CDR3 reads CASSESTDYNEQFF. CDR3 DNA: TGCGCCAGCAGTGAGTCGACGGACTACAATGAGCAGTTCTTC.

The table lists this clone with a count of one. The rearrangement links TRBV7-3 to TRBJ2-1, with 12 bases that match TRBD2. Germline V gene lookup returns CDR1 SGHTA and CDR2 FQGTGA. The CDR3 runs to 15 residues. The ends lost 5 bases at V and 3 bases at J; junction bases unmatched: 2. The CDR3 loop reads CASSVLAGGYNEQFF. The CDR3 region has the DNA TGTGCCAGCAGCGTACTAGCGGGGGGCTACAATGAGCAGTTCTTC. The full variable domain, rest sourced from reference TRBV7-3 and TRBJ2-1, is GAGVSQTPSNKVTEKGKYVELRCDPISGHTALYWYRQSLGQGPEFLIYFQGTGAADDSGLPNDRFFAVRPEGSVSTLKIQRTERGDSAVYLCASSVLAGGYNEQFFGPGTRLTVL.

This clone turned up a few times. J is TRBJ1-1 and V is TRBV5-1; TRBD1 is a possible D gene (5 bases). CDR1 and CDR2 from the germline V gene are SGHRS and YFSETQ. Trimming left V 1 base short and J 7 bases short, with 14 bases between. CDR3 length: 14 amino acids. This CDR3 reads CASSLRPGPFEAFF. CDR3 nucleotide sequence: TGCGCCAGCAGCTTGCGTCCAGGGCCGTTTGAAGCTTTCTTT.

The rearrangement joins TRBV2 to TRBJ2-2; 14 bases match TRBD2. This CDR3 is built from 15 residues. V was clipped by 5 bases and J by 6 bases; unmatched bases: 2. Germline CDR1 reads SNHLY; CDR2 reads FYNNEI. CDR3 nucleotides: TGTGCCAGCAGTCGACTAGCGGGAGGGCCCGGGGAGCTGTTTTTT. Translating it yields CASSRLAGGPGELFF. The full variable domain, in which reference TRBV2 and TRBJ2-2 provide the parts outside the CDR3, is EPEVTQTPSHQVTQMGQEVILRCVPISNHLYFYWYRQILGQKVEFLVSFYNNEISEKSEIFDDQFSVERPDGSNFTLKIRSTKLEDSAMYFCASSRLAGGPGELFFGEGSRLTVL.

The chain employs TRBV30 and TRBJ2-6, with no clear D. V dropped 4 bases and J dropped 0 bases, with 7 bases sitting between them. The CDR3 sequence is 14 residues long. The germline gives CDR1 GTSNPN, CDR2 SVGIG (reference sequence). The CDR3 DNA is TGTGCCTGGATTACAAGCTCTGGGGCCAACGTCCTGACTTTC. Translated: CAWITSSGANVLTF.

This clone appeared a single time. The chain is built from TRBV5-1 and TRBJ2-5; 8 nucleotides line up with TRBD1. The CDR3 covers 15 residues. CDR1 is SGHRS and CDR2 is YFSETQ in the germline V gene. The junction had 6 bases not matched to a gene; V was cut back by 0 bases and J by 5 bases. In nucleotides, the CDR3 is TGCGCCAGCAGCTTGGAGGGACAGGTGGGGGAGACCCAGTACTTC. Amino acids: CASSLEGQVGETQYF.

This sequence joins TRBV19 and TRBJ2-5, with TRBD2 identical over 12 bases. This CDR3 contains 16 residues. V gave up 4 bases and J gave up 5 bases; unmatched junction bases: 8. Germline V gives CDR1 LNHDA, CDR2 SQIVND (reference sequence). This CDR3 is CASSTLRTSGTETQYF. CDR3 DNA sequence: TGTGCCAGTAGTACACTCCGGACTAGCGGGACGGAGACCCAGTACTTC.

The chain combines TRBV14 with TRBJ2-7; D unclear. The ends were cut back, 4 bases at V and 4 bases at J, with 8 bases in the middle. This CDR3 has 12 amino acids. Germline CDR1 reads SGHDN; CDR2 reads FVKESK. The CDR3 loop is CASSRVPYEQYF. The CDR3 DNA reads TGTGCCAGCAGCCGGGTTCCATACGAGCAGTACTTC. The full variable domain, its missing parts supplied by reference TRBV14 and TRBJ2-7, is EAGVTQFPSHSVIEKGQTVTLRCDPISGHDNLYWYRRVMGKEIKFLLHFVKESKQDESGMPNNRFLAERTGGTYSTLKVQPAELEDSGVYFCASSRVPYEQYFGPGTRLTVT.

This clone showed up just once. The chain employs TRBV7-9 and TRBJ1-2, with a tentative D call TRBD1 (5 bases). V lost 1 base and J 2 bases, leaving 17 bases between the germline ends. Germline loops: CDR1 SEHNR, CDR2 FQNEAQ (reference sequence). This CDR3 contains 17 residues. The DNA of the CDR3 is TGTGCCAGCAGCTTAGAGAGTATCGGGACGGAGAACTATGGCTACACCTTC. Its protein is CASSLESIGTENYGYTF. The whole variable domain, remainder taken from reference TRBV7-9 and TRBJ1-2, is DTGVSQNPRHKITKRGQNVTFRCDPISEHNRLYWYRQTLGQGPEFLTYFQNEAQLEKSRLLSDRFSAERPKGSFSTLEIQRTEQGDSAMYLCASSLESIGTENYGYTFGSGTRLTVV.

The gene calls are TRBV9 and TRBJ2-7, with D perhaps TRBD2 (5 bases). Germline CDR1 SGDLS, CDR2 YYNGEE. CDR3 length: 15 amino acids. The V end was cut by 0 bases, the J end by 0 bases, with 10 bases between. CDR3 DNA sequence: TGTGCCAGCAGCGTAGGAGGGCAGCTCTCCTACGAGCAGTACTTC. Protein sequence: CASSVGGQLSYEQYF. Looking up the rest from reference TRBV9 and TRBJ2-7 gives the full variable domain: DSGVTQTPKHLITATGQRVTLRCSPRSGDLSVYWYQQSLDQGLQFLIQYYNGEERAKGNILERFSAQQFPDLHSELNLSSLELGDSALYFCASSVGGQLSYEQYFGPGTRLTVT.

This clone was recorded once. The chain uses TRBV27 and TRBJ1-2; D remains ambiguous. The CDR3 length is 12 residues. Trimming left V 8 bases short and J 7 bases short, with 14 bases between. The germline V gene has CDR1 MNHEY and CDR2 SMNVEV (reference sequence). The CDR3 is CASCYPEGGYTF. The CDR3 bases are TGTGCCAGCTGCTACCCTGAGGGTGGCTACACCTTC.

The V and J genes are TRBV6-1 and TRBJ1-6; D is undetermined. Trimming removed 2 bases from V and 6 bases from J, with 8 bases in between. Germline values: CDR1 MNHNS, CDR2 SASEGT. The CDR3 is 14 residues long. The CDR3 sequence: CASSERQFNSPLHF. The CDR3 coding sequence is TGTGCCAGCAGTGAAAGGCAGTTTAATTCACCCCTCCACTTT.

The CDR3 loop reads CASSPTQQETQYF. DNA for the CDR3: TGTGCCAGCAGCCCGACACAGCAAGAGACCCAGTACTTC. V usage is TRBV7-9 and J usage is TRBJ2-5; no definite D call. Germline CDR1 is SEHNR and CDR2 is FQNEAQ (reference sequence). V lost 5 bases and J 2 bases, leaving 9 bases between the germline ends. The CDR3 spans 13 residues. The whole variable domain, filled in from reference TRBV7-9 and TRBJ2-5, reads DTGVSQNPRHKITKRGQNVTFRCDPISEHNRLYWYRQTLGQGPEFLTYFQNEAQLEKSRLLSDRFSAERPKGSFSTLEIQRTEQGDSAMYLCASSPTQQETQYFGPGTRLLVL.

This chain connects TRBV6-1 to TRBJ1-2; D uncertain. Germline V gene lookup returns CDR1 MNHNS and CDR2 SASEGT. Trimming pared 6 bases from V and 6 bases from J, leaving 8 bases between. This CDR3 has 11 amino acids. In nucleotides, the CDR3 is TGTGCCAGCAGCCCACTCGATGGCTACACCTTC. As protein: CASSPLDGYTF.

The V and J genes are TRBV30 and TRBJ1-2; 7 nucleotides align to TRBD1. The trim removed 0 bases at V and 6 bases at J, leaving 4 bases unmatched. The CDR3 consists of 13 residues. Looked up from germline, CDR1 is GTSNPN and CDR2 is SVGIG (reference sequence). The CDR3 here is CAWSVDRADGYTF. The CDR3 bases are TGTGCCTGGAGTGTAGACAGGGCTGATGGCTACACCTTC.

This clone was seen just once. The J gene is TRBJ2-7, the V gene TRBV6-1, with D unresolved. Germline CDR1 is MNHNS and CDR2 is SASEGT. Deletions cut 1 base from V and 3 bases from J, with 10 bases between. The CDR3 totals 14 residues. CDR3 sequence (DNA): TGTGCCAGCAGTGAAGGGACGGCAATCTACGAGCAGTACTTC. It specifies CASSEGTAIYEQYF.

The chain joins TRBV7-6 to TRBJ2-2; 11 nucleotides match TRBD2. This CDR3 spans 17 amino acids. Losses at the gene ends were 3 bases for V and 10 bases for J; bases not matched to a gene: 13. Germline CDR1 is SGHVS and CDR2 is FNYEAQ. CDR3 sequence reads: CASSFLPLAGGVEELFF. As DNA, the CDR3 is TGTGCCAGCAGCTTTCTCCCCCTAGCGGGAGGAGTGGAGGAGCTGTTTTTT.

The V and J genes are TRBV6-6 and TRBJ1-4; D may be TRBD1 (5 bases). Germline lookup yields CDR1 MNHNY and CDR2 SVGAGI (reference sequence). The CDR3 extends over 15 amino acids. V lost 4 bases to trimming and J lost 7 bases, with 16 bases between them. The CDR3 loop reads CASSSQTGGGEKLFF. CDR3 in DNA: TGTGCCAGCAGTTCCCAAACGGGGGGAGGTGAAAAACTGTTTTTT.

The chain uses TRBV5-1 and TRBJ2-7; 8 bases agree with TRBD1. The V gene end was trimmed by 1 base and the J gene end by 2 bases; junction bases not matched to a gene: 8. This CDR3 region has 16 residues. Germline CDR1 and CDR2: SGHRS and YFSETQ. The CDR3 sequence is CASSLHGQGGTYEQYF. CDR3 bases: TGCGCCAGCAGCTTGCACGGACAGGGAGGAACCTACGAGCAGTACTTC.

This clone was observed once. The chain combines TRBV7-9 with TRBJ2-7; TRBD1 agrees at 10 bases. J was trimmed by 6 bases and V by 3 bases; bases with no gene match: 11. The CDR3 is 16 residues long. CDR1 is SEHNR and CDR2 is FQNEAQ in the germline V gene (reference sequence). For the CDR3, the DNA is TGTGCCAGCAGCTTGAGCATGGGACAGGGGTTCGTCGAGCAGTACTTC. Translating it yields CASSLSMGQGFVEQYF.